This TCR beta chain was captured by sequencing in a study of blood T cell repertoires in COVID-19. From germline, CDR1 is SGHRS and CDR2 YFSETQ. The CDR3 contains 12 residues. Per the original methods: Reference gene primer amplification in the assay estimated nucleated cell counts. The data were produced by immunoSEQ multiplex PCR, yet TCRdb's version contains in-frame clones alone and is incomplete. V and J calls and clone size are copied from that table; D and trimming were computed from the DNA. The sample yields 110,000 or so clones, around 82% seen once. This clone was detected once. One end of the junction does not line up with germline, which may come from a read error.

This sequence joins TRBV5-1 and TRBJ1-2; 10 bases fit TRBD1. The material sequenced was peripheral blood. The sequence came from a woman aged 45-65 years with acute or convalescent COVID-19. The CDR3 loop is CASSNRDRGLFF. The CDR3, as DNA: TGCGCCAGCAGCAACCGGGACAGGGGTCTGTTCTTC.